Sequencing of this T cell receptor (beta chain) was carried out in a study of metastatic and nonmetastatic thyroid tumors (dated by TCRdb to 2020 to 2022). Context from the whole study: Repertoires were compared across peripheral blood and tumor or nodule tissue samples from malignant and benign thyroid patients.

The CDR1 and CDR2 encoded by the germline V gene are MDHEN and SYDVKM. The V and J ends are trimmed by 4 bases and 5 bases, leaving 20 bases between them. The CDR3 contains 16 residues, cysteine and phenylalanine counted. The kept DNA is CDR3 alone, 48 bases in frame from the first base. None of the patients had been given any treatment before thyroid surgery. The study retrospectively analysed patient clinical samples collected from about 2012 to 2019 using T-cell receptor beta sequencing. The method was PCR. Sequenced using an Illumina HiSeq 4000. The TCR beta-chain CDR3 region of each patient was profiled by high-throughput sequencing. The authors' analysis ran thus. Drawing on CDR3 differences between clinicopathological groups, the researchers built a classifier meant to tell apart patients with distant-metastatic papillary thyroid cancer. Repertoire diversity was assessed with the Shannon index, and tumor-blood repertoire similarity with the Morisita-Horn index. TCRdb itself trimmed the public reads at Q25 with fastp, ran MiXCR and retained productive beta chains. These V and J calls originate from TCRdb's pipeline instead of the authors' own analysis. This sample is represented by some 10,000 clones; 28% of them were singletons. The ten largest clones take up 8% to 11% of the sample.

Relative to its sample, this clone is medium-sized (0.01 to 0.1%). The clone's antigen remains unknown. Within one base of it there is no much larger clone, and no base qualities were kept. Results the study describes overall, beyond this receptor: In both blood and tumor samples, malignant tumors were reported to have significantly higher TCR beta diversity than benign nodules.

The TCR was taken from a male donor with papillary thyroid cancer or a benign thyroid nodule (not recorded which). Some clones in this sample may be carry-over from other donors' samples. Rearrangement joined TRBV28 to TRBJ1-1; TRBD1 is perhaps the D gene, given 5 matching bases. Sequenced: tumor tissue. The sequenced DNA: TGTGCCAGCAGTTCCGGGGACCCCACTTCCTGGACTGAAGCTTTCTTT. It specifies CASSSGDPTSWTEAFF.